The source of this T cell receptor (beta chain) is a study of blood T cell repertoires in COVID-19. About the research overall: The United States, Italy and Spain provided the acute and convalescent COVID-19 samples. T cells, B-cell-depleted T cells, or PBMCs supplied cDNA or gDNA.

Per the original data handling: Estimated nucleated cell counts came from reference gene primer amplification. Clones were sequenced by immunoSEQ multiplex PCR, and TCRdb holds only the in-frame ones, with some missing. Clone size and the V and J calls come from that table; the DNA yielded D and trimming. The sample records approximately 90,000 clones, approximately 80% being singletons. The trim removed 6 bases at V and 4 bases at J, leaving 5 bases unmatched. The CDR3 spans 13 residues. In germline, CDR1 is SNHLY, CDR2 FYNNEI. The source is an elderly woman with active or convalescent COVID-19. The gene calls are TRBV2 and TRBJ1-2; 7 nucleotides agree with TRBD1. The sequenced material came from peripheral blood. In DNA form, the CDR3 reads TGTGCCAGCAGGCGGGACAGCACCTATGGCTACACCTTC. It translates to CASRRDSTYGYTF.